The 2 T cell receptor beta chains given below trace back to one sample, sequenced in a study of control samples from healthy donors and cancer patients. Some clones are missing from TCRdb's copy, which holds only in-frame ones; the method was immunoSEQ multiplex PCR. Its clone listing holds some 180,000 clones. The sample taken for sequencing was blood. The receptors here all came from a woman under 40 in good health.

The rearrangement links TRBV6-1 to TRBJ2-7; 10 bases are shared with TRBD1. V shed 5 bases, J shed 2 bases, and the junction held 3 bases outside the gene matches. Germline assignment: CDR1 MNHNS and CDR2 SASEGT. The CDR3 sequence is 14 residues long. The CDR3 nucleotides read TGTGCCAGCAGTACGGGACAGGGGCCCTACGAGCAGTACTTC. The encoded protein is CASSTGQGPYEQYF.

The chain has TRBV2 and TRBJ1-6, with TRBD1 as a possible D gene (6 bases). The germline V and J ends were trimmed by 6 bases and 6 bases, with 12 bases remaining between them. Germline-derived CDR1 and CDR2 are SNHLY and FYNNEI. The CDR3 is made up of 14 amino acids. The CDR3 region has the DNA TGTGCCAGCAGGGGCCAGGGGCGTAATTCACCCCTCCACTTT. Translated: CASRGQGRNSPLHF.